The entry below gives a single TCR beta chain sequence along with its context. The antigen is undetermined. As the starting material, around 10 ml of fresh peripheral blood yielded the PBMCs. The CDR3 length is 14 residues. V lost 5 bases, J lost 4 bases, and 14 bases lay in between. RNA transcripts served as template for amplifying TCR beta CDR3 sequences. The first round was an RT-PCR with HTBI primers, and the second round was a multiplex PCR. TCRdb reanalysed the multiplex PCR reads using MiXCR and keeps one entry per CDR3 protein. The table shows 300,000 to 450,000 distinct CDR3 sequences, with about 15% occurring only once. This sample was included in a study of Graves' ophthalmopathy and Graves' hyperthyroidism. Findings of the study overall: From stable hyperthyroidism, ophthalmopathy was separated by a 13-signature model with 85% to 90% sensitivity and 80% to 82% specificity.

The material sequenced was peripheral blood. The origin of this receptor is an adult woman with stable Graves' hyperthyroidism. V gene TRBV12-3 or TRBV12-4 combines with J gene TRBJ1-2, with a tentative D call TRBD1 (5 bases). Here the CDR3 DNA reads TGTGCCAGCAGTGAGACAGTTGGTGGCTATGGCTACACCTTC. It is translated as CASSETVGGYGYTF.